Sequencing of this TCR beta chain was carried out in a study of T cells after yellow fever vaccination. This clonotype was detected a few times. A process of 5'RACE template switching, which added a universal primer site and UMIs, was used to make TCR cDNA. One entry per CDR3 protein results from TCRdb running MiXCR on the 5' RACE reads. The table has hundreds of thousands of distinct CDR3 sequences, about 14% seen once. This receptor was identified in a man aged 25-40 years who received the YFV17D yellow fever vaccine. The starting material was PBMCs, obtained on the day of the yellow fever booster vaccination.

The DNA for the CDR3 is TGTGCCAGCAGTCGAAGGGCCAACGTCCTGACTTTC. This encodes CASSRRANVLTF. This sequence joins TRBV12-3 or TRBV12-4 and TRBJ2-6; no definite D call. Trimming took off 5 bases at V and 5 bases at J, with 4 bases between the two ends. The CDR3 extends over 12 amino acids.